This T cell receptor beta chain comes out of a study of T cell changes during pregnancy in multiple sclerosis. The protocol was immunoSEQ multiplex PCR, while the TCRdb copy is restricted to in-frame clones and leaves out a portion. The sample lists around 100,000 clones, around 92% occurring once. Germline loops: CDR1 SQVTM, CDR2 ANQGSEA. V lost 7 bases to trimming and J lost 1 base; unmatched junction nucleotides: 12. The CDR3 has 16 residues. The chain joins TRBV29-1 to TRBJ1-1; 10 bases align to TRBD1. The sequencing here drew on peripheral blood, taken after pregnancy. This TCR was recovered from a female donor with multiple sclerosis, enrolled in a pregnancy study. CDR3 sequence (DNA): TGCAGCGCTTCCACCGGGACAGGGGTGGGGAACACTGAAGCTTTCTTT. Residues: CSASTGTGVGNTEAFF.